A single sample gave rise to the 27 T cell receptor beta chains below, sequenced in a study of CD8 T cells in Susac syndrome. With random hexamers, reverse transcription was performed on roughly 0.5 to 1 ug of RNA. TCRdb re-derived calls from the immunoSEQ multiplex PCR reads in MiXCR, one entry per CDR3 protein. The sample lists 100,000 to 150,000 distinct CDR3 sequences; roughly 94% were seen once. Sequences were obtained from CD4+ T cells from PBMCs. The receptors come from a human donor in good health.

This chain connects TRBV25-1 to TRBJ2-2, with 12 bases fitting TRBD2. Germline loops: CDR1 MGHDK, CDR2 SYGVNS. V dropped 5 bases and J dropped 5; count of bases not matched to a gene: 9. The CDR3 sequence is 17 residues long. The CDR3 spells CASSKMLAGGRTGELFF. The CDR3 DNA reads as TGTGCCAGCAGTAAAATGCTAGCGGGAGGGCGAACCGGGGAGCTGTTTTTT.

The chain carries TRBV19 and TRBJ2-7, with 10 bases identical to TRBD2. Trimming cost V 5 bases and J 6 bases; bases outside gene matches: 7. The germline CDR1 and CDR2 sequences are LNHDA and SQIVND (reference sequence). The CDR3 sequence is 14 residues long. The CDR3 protein is CASSPAGGTGEQYF. Here the CDR3 DNA reads TGTGCCAGTAGTCCAGCGGGAGGGACGGGCGAGCAGTACTTC.

The chain uses TRBV12-3 or TRBV12-4 and TRBJ1-3; D not certain. The ends were cut back, 9 bases at V and 0 bases at J, with 12 bases in the middle. The CDR3 sequence is 14 residues long. In DNA form, the CDR3 reads TGTGCCAGTGGGGTGGCGGCCTCTGGAAACACCATATATTTT. Protein product: CASGVAASGNTIYF.

V usage is TRBV5-4 and J usage is TRBJ1-3; possible D gene TRBD1, 5 bases. The CDR3 is 13 amino acids. Germline V gives CDR1 SGHNT, CDR2 YYREEE (reference sequence). V was clipped by 1 base and J by 8 bases, with 10 bases between them. The CDR3 DNA is TGTGCCAGCAGCTTGTCTGGGGGAGACACCATATATTTT. Its protein is CASSLSGGDTIYF.

V usage is TRBV6-2 or TRBV6-3 and J usage is TRBJ2-7; the D gene is possibly TRBD2 (7 bases). The CDR3 runs 15 residues. V shed 7 bases and J shed 3 bases, with 19 bases lying between them. CDR1 is MNHEY and CDR2 is SVGEGT in the germline V gene. This chain's CDR3 is CASNTGRTSRYEQYF. The CDR3 nucleotides read TGTGCCAGCAATACAGGGAGGACTAGTCGCTACGAGCAGTACTTC.

The chain couples TRBV6-5 to TRBJ2-1; tentatively, D is TRBD1 or TRBD2 (5 bases each). The CDR3 runs 16 residues. Deletions cut 4 bases from V and 4 bases from J, with 17 bases between. CDR1 and CDR2 (germline): MNHEY, SVGAGI. This CDR3 reads CASSSAAGRTYNEQFF. CDR3 bases: TGTGCCAGCAGTTCCGCGGCAGGGCGGACTTACAATGAGCAGTTCTTC.

This sequence joins TRBV27 and TRBJ1-1; the match to TRBD1 covers 10 bases. The ends lost 7 bases at V and 7 bases at J; junction bases unmatched: 18. Germline CDR1 is MNHEY and CDR2 is SMNVEV (reference sequence). CDR3 length: 17 residues. CDR3 nucleotide sequence: TGTGCCAGCATGAAAGGGGGGACAGGGGATCGTCCGATTGAAGCTTTCTTT. This gives the protein CASMKGGTGDRPIEAFF.

This rearrangement joins TRBV3-1 to TRBJ1-2; D ambiguous. The V end was cut by 4 bases, the J end by 4 bases, with 13 bases between. This CDR3 comprises 14 residues. Germline V gene data show CDR1 as LGHDT and CDR2 as YNNKEL (reference sequence). CDR3 in DNA: TGTGCCAGCAGCCTCGCGGCAACTCTCTATGGCTACACCTTC. This translates into CASSLAATLYGYTF.

A single count supports this clonotype. The chain has TRBV29-1 and TRBJ2-3; TRBD2 might be the D (6 bases). The CDR3 covers 12 residues. CDR1 SQVTM and CDR2 ANQGSEA come from the germline V gene. Trimming left V 7 bases short and J 6 bases short, with 14 bases between. The CDR3 reads CSGRGGEDTQYF. The DNA for the CDR3 is TGCAGCGGTAGAGGAGGGGAGGATACGCAGTATTTT.

The chain couples TRBV20-1 to TRBJ2-5; no firm D call. Germline CDR1 is DFQATT and CDR2 is SNEGSKA (reference sequence). V was clipped by 6 bases and J by 1 base, with 12 bases between them. This CDR3 region has 13 residues. The CDR3 reads CSASDWPQETQYF. The CDR3 DNA is TGCAGTGCCTCAGACTGGCCCCAAGAGACCCAGTACTTC.

J is TRBJ2-6 and V is TRBV14, with 9 nucleotides matching TRBD1. CDR3 size: 17 residues. J gave up 2 bases and V 4 bases, and 6 bases lay outside the gene matches. Per the germline V gene, CDR1 is SGHDN and CDR2 is FVKESK. In DNA form, the CDR3 reads TGTGCCAGCAGCCCGGGGACAGGGAACCCTGGGGCCAACGTCCTGACTTTC. Translating gives CASSPGTGNPGANVLTF.

The chain carries TRBV20-1 and TRBJ2-3; the D is unclear. The CDR3 totals 12 residues. V lost 3 bases to trimming and J lost 2 bases, with 6 bases between them. Per the germline V gene, CDR1 is DFQATT and CDR2 is SNEGSKA (reference sequence). The CDR3 is CSARGYTDTQYF. CDR3 DNA: TGCAGTGCTAGGGGGTACACAGATACGCAGTATTTT.

This clonotype was seen only a few times. The J gene is TRBJ2-5, the V gene TRBV18; D gene uncertain. The CDR3 consists of 12 residues. The germline CDR1 and CDR2 sequences are KGHSH and LQKENI. Trimming took off 4 bases at V and 3 bases at J, with 6 bases between the two ends. Written as DNA, the CDR3 is TGTGCCAGCTCACGGGTGGAAGAGACCCAGTACTTC. Its translation is CASSRVEETQYF. Full variable domain (outside the CDR3, taken from reference TRBV18 and TRBJ2-5): NAGVMQNPRHLVRRRGQEARLRCSPMKGHSHVYWYRQLPEEGLKFMVYLQKENIIDESGMPKERFSAEFPKEGPSILRIQQVVRGDSAAYFCASSRVEETQYFGPGTRLLVL.

This chain links TRBV28 with TRBJ1-1; 10 bases are shared with TRBD1. Germline loops: CDR1 MDHEN, CDR2 SYDVKM. The CDR3 spans 11 residues. Unmatched junction bases numbered 6, after V lost 10 bases and J lost 10 bases. CDR3 nucleotides: TGTGCCACCTCTCGGACAGGGGGAGCTTTCTTT. Its protein product is CATSRTGGAFF.

The genes are TRBV11-2 and TRBJ2-1; no reliable D call. Trimming pared 0 bases from V and 0 bases from J, leaving 6 bases between. In germline, CDR1 is SGHAT, CDR2 FQNNGV. This CDR3 has 15 residues. The CDR3 DNA is TGTGCCAGCAGCTTAGAACAATTCTCCTACAATGAGCAGTTCTTC. Protein sequence: CASSLEQFSYNEQFF.

The chain couples TRBV18 to TRBJ1-1; TRBD1 agrees at 8 bases. Losses at the gene ends were 4 bases for V and 0 bases for J; bases not matched to a gene: 7. In germline, CDR1 is KGHSH, CDR2 LQKENI. This CDR3 has 16 residues. The CDR3 DNA reads TGTGCCAGCTCACTAGGACAGGGCGGGTTGAACACTGAAGCTTTCTTT. It is translated as CASSLGQGGLNTEAFF.

The rearrangement uses TRBV6-5 and TRBJ2-4; D unclear. Germline lookup yields CDR1 MNHEY and CDR2 SVGAGI. This CDR3 region has 13 residues. V was clipped by 8 bases and J by 4 bases, with 12 bases between them. CDR3 sequence: CASGPIAKNIQYF. For the CDR3, the DNA is TGTGCCAGCGGACCGATTGCTAAAAACATTCAGTACTTC.

The count of this clonotype is one. The chain employs TRBV3-1 and TRBJ2-1; D not certain. Trimming left V 0 bases short and J 11 bases short, with 11 bases between. Per the germline V gene, CDR1 is LGHDT and CDR2 is YNNKEL (reference sequence). This CDR3 contains 13 residues. CDR3 protein: CASSQEVTTQQFF. CDR3 nucleotides: TGTGCCAGCAGCCAAGAAGTTACGACGCAGCAGTTCTTC.

The chain carries TRBV12-3 or TRBV12-4 and TRBJ1-3; D ambiguous. The CDR3 loop spans 15 amino acids. Trimming took 7 bases from V and 0 from J, leaving 13 bases between them. The CDR3 region is CASTRKWDSGNTIYF. The CDR3 region has the DNA TGTGCCAGCACCCGTAAGTGGGACTCTGGAAACACCATATATTTT.

This chain links TRBV5-1 with TRBJ2-1; 10 bases are a match to TRBD2. V shed 2 bases and J 7 bases; nucleotides not matched to a gene: 6. Germline CDR1 SGHRS, CDR2 YFSETQ. This CDR3 region has 15 residues. The CDR3 protein is CASSFEAGGQNEQFF. CDR3 DNA sequence: TGCGCCAGCAGCTTCGAAGCGGGAGGGCAAAATGAGCAGTTCTTC.

J is TRBJ1-2 and V is TRBV9; 11 bases map to TRBD1. The V and J ends lost 3 bases and 2 bases, in that order; junction bases with no gene match: 9. This CDR3 spans 17 amino acids. Germline lookup yields CDR1 SGDLS and CDR2 YYNGEE. The CDR3 DNA sequence: TGTGCCAGCAGCGACCGGGACAGGGGGTTGAAAAACTATGGCTACACCTTC. Encoded protein: CASSDRDRGLKNYGYTF.

The chain employs TRBV2 and TRBJ1-5, with 7 bases matching TRBD1. The J segment lost 1 base and the V segment lost 6 bases, leaving 6 bases of the junction unmatched. Per germline, CDR1 SNHLY and CDR2 FYNNEI. The CDR3 has 15 residues. CDR3 DNA sequence: TGTGCCAGCAGGGTAGAGGGGGCGAGCAATCAGCCCCAGCATTTT. Its translation: CASRVEGASNQPQHF.

This chain connects TRBV4-2 to TRBJ2-1; tentatively, D is TRBD1 or TRBD2 (5 bases each). The CDR3 runs to 14 residues. Trimming left V 4 bases short and J 8 bases short, with 15 bases between. Germline CDR1 reads LGHNA; CDR2 reads YNFKEQ. The CDR3 region is CASSRGGGEDEQFF. CDR3 DNA: TGTGCCAGCAGCCGGGGCGGAGGTGAGGATGAGCAGTTCTTC.

About this clonotype itself: One end of the junction varies from germline; a read error may be responsible. The V and J genes are TRBV29-1 and TRBJ1-2; D is uncertain. There are 12 residues in the CDR3. Looked up from germline, CDR1 is SQVTM and CDR2 is ANQGSEA. The CDR3 spells CGVDDANYGYTF. CDR3 DNA: TGCGGCGTTGACGATGCCAACTATGGCTACACCTTC.

The chain carries TRBV7-8 and TRBJ2-1; D might be TRBD2 (5 bases). Germline values: CDR1 SGHVS, CDR2 FQNEAQ. Trimming pared 2 bases from V and 2 bases from J, leaving 10 bases between. The CDR3 has 15 residues. The CDR3 protein is CASSLSSNAYNEQFF. Written as DNA, the CDR3 is TGTGCCAGCAGCTTATCTAGCAACGCCTACAATGAGCAGTTCTTC.

The rearrangement links TRBV28 to TRBJ1-2; D remains ambiguous. Germline V gives CDR1 MDHEN, CDR2 SYDVKM. The CDR3 is 13 residues long. The V gene lost 9 bases and the J gene lost 0 bases, with 11 bases spanning the gap. The CDR3 DNA is TGTGCCAGTACGCCCCAGGCTAACTATGGCTACACCTTC. Translation gives CASTPQANYGYTF.

The chain combines TRBV6-2 or TRBV6-3 with TRBJ2-1; 11 bases line up with TRBD2. Germline assignment: CDR1 MNHEY and CDR2 SVGEGT. This CDR3 comprises 16 residues. The ends lost 5 bases at V and 6 bases at J; junction bases unmatched: 9. CDR3 sequence: CASSRGLAVPINEQFF. As DNA, the CDR3 is TGTGCCAGCAGTCGGGGACTAGCGGTTCCAATCAATGAGCAGTTCTTC.